What follows describes a single TCR beta chain. Profiled with immunoSEQ multiplex PCR; TCRdb holds only in-frame clones, not every one. Of 90,000 or so clones listed, 85% to 95% are singletons. These data originate in a study of T cell changes during pregnancy in multiple sclerosis. V gave up 5 bases and J gave up 3 bases; unmatched junction bases: 2. The V gene's germline CDR1 is SGHDN and CDR2 FVKESK. The CDR3 spans 14 residues. The sample consisted of peripheral blood, taken after pregnancy. V and J are TRBV14 and TRBJ2-7, with TRBD2 matching 12 bases. The TCR sequence derives from a female donor in good health, enrolled as a control in a pregnancy study. The chain's CDR3 is CASSLLAGGYEQYF. CDR3 in DNA: TGTGCCAGCAGCTTACTAGCGGGAGGCTACGAGCAGTACTTC.